These T cell receptor beta chains were read from a single sample in a study of cytomegalovirus exposure and HLA in healthy donors. Profiling relied on immunoSEQ multiplex PCR, and the TCRdb table lists in-frame clones only, not all of them. Of 200,000 to 250,000 clones in the sample, roughly 84% were seen once. The material sequenced was PBMCs. The source is a woman under 30 in good health and CMV-seropositive. The CDR3 runs from the conserved cysteine through the conserved F or W. The order of the fields is V gene, D gene, J gene, clone size, CDR3 protein, CDR3 DNA. The D gene is left open where the match is weak. Clone size is not always given. Where it is, it says once, few, many or a class for expanded clones.

V gene: TRBV2; D gene: TRBD2; J gene: TRBJ2-2; clone size: .; CDR3 protein: CASTGMGLAGTGELFF; CDR3 DNA: TGTGCCAGCACGGGAATGGGACTAGCGGGCACCGGGGAGCTGTTTTTT
V gene: TRBV10-3; D gene: TRBD2; J gene: TRBJ2-5; clone size: .; CDR3 protein: CAISEFIAGGETQYF; CDR3 DNA: TGTGCCATCAGTGAGTTTATAGCGGGAGGAGAGACCCAGTACTTC
V gene: TRBV6-5; D gene: TRBD1; J gene: TRBJ1-2; clone size: .; CDR3 protein: CASSYSSTGANYGYTF; CDR3 DNA: TGTGCCAGCAGTTACTCGAGTACAGGGGCTAACTATGGCTACACCTTC
V gene: TRBV5-1; D gene: .; J gene: TRBJ2-2; clone size: .; CDR3 protein: CASSERVGAGELFF; CDR3 DNA: TGCGCCAGCAGTGAAAGGGTCGGGGCCGGGGAGCTGTTTTTT
V gene: TRBV28; D gene: TRBD2; J gene: TRBJ2-4; clone size: .; CDR3 protein: CASSYTGGPLNIQYF; CDR3 DNA: TGTGCCAGCAGTTATACGGGAGGGCCTCTAAACATTCAGTACTTC
V gene: TRBV6-4; D gene: .; J gene: TRBJ1-2; clone size: .; CDR3 protein: CASSGQAGGYGYTF; CDR3 DNA: TGTGCCAGCAGTGGACAGGCCGGAGGCTATGGCTACACCTTC
V gene: TRBV25-1; D gene: .; J gene: TRBJ2-5; clone size: once; CDR3 protein: CASSESGREETQYF; CDR3 DNA: TGTGCCAGCAGTGAATCGGGCAGGGAAGAGACCCAGTACTTC
V gene: TRBV5-1; D gene: TRBD2; J gene: TRBJ2-7; clone size: once; CDR3 protein: CASSLRGTTLNYEQYF; CDR3 DNA: TGCGCCAGCAGCTTGAGAGGGACTACATTAAACTACGAGCAGTACTTC
V gene: TRBV5-1; D gene: TRBD2; J gene: TRBJ2-3; clone size: .; CDR3 protein: CASSSTSGGDTQYF; CDR3 DNA: TGCGCCAGCAGCTCGACTAGCGGGGGGGATACGCAGTATTTT
V gene: TRBV5-6; D gene: TRBD1; J gene: TRBJ1-2; clone size: .; CDR3 protein: CASRLGTGSRLQVYGYTF; CDR3 DNA: TGTGCCAGCAGACTTGGGACAGGGAGTCGCCTTCAAGTCTATGGCTACACCTTC
V gene: TRBV4-1; D gene: TRBD1; J gene: TRBJ1-5; clone size: .; CDR3 protein: CASSQPYGTDLGQPQHF; CDR3 DNA: TGCGCCAGCAGCCAACCATACGGGACAGATTTAGGTCAGCCCCAGCATTTT
V gene: TRBV28; D gene: TRBD2; J gene: TRBJ2-1; clone size: .; CDR3 protein: CASSADPRGGNEQFF; CDR3 DNA: TGTGCCAGCAGTGCCGACCCACGCGGGGGCAATGAGCAGTTCTTC
V gene: TRBV27; D gene: .; J gene: TRBJ2-7; clone size: .; CDR3 protein: CASSPPTEIYEQYF; CDR3 DNA: TGTGCCAGCAGTCCCCCGACTGAGATCTACGAGCAGTACTTC
V gene: TRBV13; D gene: .; J gene: TRBJ2-4; clone size: .; CDR3 protein: CASSYRTYGSKNIQYF; CDR3 DNA: TGTGCCAGCAGCTACCGGACATACGGAAGCAAAAACATTCAGTACTTC
V gene: TRBV11-3; D gene: TRBD1; J gene: TRBJ2-2; clone size: .; CDR3 protein: CASSYGQGENTGELFF; CDR3 DNA: TGTGCCAGCAGCTATGGACAGGGGGAGAACACCGGGGAGCTGTTTTTT
V gene: TRBV29-1; D gene: .; J gene: TRBJ1-2; clone size: .; CDR3 protein: CSVDPRVNYGYTF; CDR3 DNA: TGCAGCGTTGATCCACGGGTTAACTATGGCTACACCTTC
V gene: TRBV5-1; D gene: TRBD2; J gene: TRBJ2-1; clone size: .; CDR3 protein: CASSLLRGDEQFF; CDR3 DNA: TGCGCCAGCAGCTTGCTCCGGGGGGATGAGCAGTTCTTC
V gene: TRBV6-1; D gene: .; J gene: TRBJ2-1; clone size: .; CDR3 protein: CASRDSLYYNEQFF; CDR3 DNA: TGTGCCAGCAGGGACAGCCTGTATTACAATGAGCAGTTCTTC
V gene: TRBV5-4; D gene: TRBD2; J gene: TRBJ2-7; clone size: .; CDR3 protein: CASSLLASGSSYEQYF; CDR3 DNA: TGTGCCAGCAGCTTGCTGGCTAGCGGGAGCAGCTACGAGCAGTACTTC
V gene: TRBV28; D gene: .; J gene: TRBJ1-2; clone size: .; CDR3 protein: CASSGPGVGGYTF; CDR3 DNA: TGTGCCAGCAGTGGCCCGGGGGTAGGTGGCTACACCTTC
V gene: TRBV12-1; D gene: .; J gene: TRBJ2-1; clone size: .; CDR3 protein: CASSSVHNEQFF; CDR3 DNA: TGTGCCAGCAGCTCAGTACACAATGAGCAGTTCTTC
V gene: TRBV27; D gene: TRBD1; J gene: TRBJ1-2; clone size: few; CDR3 protein: CASSTTGGPSYGYTF; CDR3 DNA: TGTGCCAGCAGTACCACAGGGGGCCCTAGCTATGGCTACACCTTC
V gene: TRBV28; D gene: TRBD2; J gene: TRBJ2-3; clone size: .; CDR3 protein: CASSFPRLAEYPSF; CDR3 DNA: TGTGCCAGCAGTTTCCCCCGACTAGCGGAGTACCCTAGTTTT
V gene: TRBV15; D gene: .; J gene: TRBJ2-1; clone size: .; CDR3 protein: CATSRDQVNEQFF; CDR3 DNA: TGTGCCACCAGCAGAGATCAGGTTAATGAGCAGTTCTTC
V gene: TRBV30; D gene: .; J gene: TRBJ1-5; clone size: .; CDR3 protein: CAWSRQGGNQPQHF; CDR3 DNA: TGTGCCTGGAGTCGGCAGGGAGGGAATCAGCCCCAGCATTTT
V gene: TRBV28; D gene: .; J gene: TRBJ1-3; clone size: .; CDR3 protein: CASSGGAESGNTIYF; CDR3 DNA: TGTGCCAGCAGTGGTGGGGCAGAGTCTGGAAACACCATATATTTT
V gene: TRBV27; D gene: .; J gene: TRBJ1-5; clone size: .; CDR3 protein: CASRPKGGEIGNQPQHF; CDR3 DNA: TGTGCCAGCAGACCTAAAGGCGGGGAGATAGGCAATCAGCCCCAGCATTTT
V gene: TRBV10-3; D gene: .; J gene: TRBJ1-2; clone size: .; CDR3 protein: CAISATGVNYGYTF; CDR3 DNA: TGTGCCATCAGTGCTACAGGAGTTAACTATGGCTACACCTTC
V gene: TRBV28; D gene: .; J gene: TRBJ2-3; clone size: once; CDR3 protein: CASSLIGLNTDTQYF; CDR3 DNA: TGTGCCAGCAGTTTAATCGGACTCAACACAGATACGCAGTATTTT
V gene: TRBV6-5; D gene: .; J gene: TRBJ1-2; clone size: once; CDR3 protein: CASSYSLSYGYTF; CDR3 DNA: TGTGCCAGCAGTTACTCGTTGTCATATGGCTACACCTTC
V gene: TRBV7-9; D gene: TRBD2; J gene: TRBJ2-7; clone size: .; CDR3 protein: CASSLAVIAGAYEQYF; CDR3 DNA: TGTGCCAGCAGCTTAGCGGTAATAGCGGGGGCCTACGAGCAGTACTTC
V gene: TRBV7-2; D gene: TRBD2; J gene: TRBJ2-1; clone size: .; CDR3 protein: CASSLTGLAGVVAYNEQFF; CDR3 DNA: TGTGCCAGCAGCTTAACAGGTCTAGCGGGAGTAGTAGCCTACAATGAGCAGTTCTTC
V gene: TRBV6-1; D gene: TRBD1; J gene: TRBJ2-7; clone size: .; CDR3 protein: CASRTTGGRYEQYF; CDR3 DNA: TGTGCCAGCAGAACCACAGGGGGGAGGTACGAGCAGTACTTC
V gene: TRBV9; D gene: TRBD2; J gene: TRBJ2-1; clone size: .; CDR3 protein: CASSVDPGGRDYNEQFF; CDR3 DNA: TGTGCCAGCAGCGTAGATCCGGGAGGAAGGGACTACAATGAGCAGTTCTTC
V gene: TRBV7-9; D gene: .; J gene: TRBJ1-1; clone size: .; CDR3 protein: CASLGPMGSPGTEAFF; CDR3 DNA: TGTGCCAGTCTAGGCCCAATGGGGTCTCCGGGGACTGAAGCTTTCTTT
V gene: TRBV2; D gene: .; J gene: TRBJ2-3; clone size: .; CDR3 protein: CASSETVTDTQYF; CDR3 DNA: TGTGCCAGCAGTGAGACAGTCACAGATACGCAGTATTTT
V gene: TRBV5-1; D gene: .; J gene: TRBJ1-2; clone size: few; CDR3 protein: CASSPQGSGGSYGYTF; CDR3 DNA: TGCGCCAGCAGCCCGCAGGGGAGTGGCGGTAGCTATGGCTACACCTTC
V gene: TRBV4-1; D gene: .; J gene: TRBJ2-3; clone size: once; CDR3 protein: CASSQGATDTQYF; CDR3 DNA: TGCGCCAGCAGCCAAGGGGCCACAGATACGCAGTATTTT
V gene: TRBV6-5; D gene: TRBD1; J gene: TRBJ1-1; clone size: once; CDR3 protein: CASRKPTGLNTEAFF; CDR3 DNA: TGTGCCAGCAGAAAACCGACAGGGCTGAACACTGAAGCTTTCTTT
V gene: TRBV6-5; D gene: .; J gene: TRBJ2-7; clone size: .; CDR3 protein: CASSVHLSYEQYF; CDR3 DNA: TGTGCCAGCAGTGTACATCTTTCCTACGAGCAGTACTTC
V gene: TRBV6-1; D gene: TRBD1; J gene: TRBJ1-5; clone size: few; CDR3 protein: CASSAAVGGGTGGWQPQHF; CDR3 DNA: TGTGCCAGCAGTGCCGCTGTGGGGGGCGGGACAGGGGGCTGGCAGCCCCAGCATTTT
V gene: TRBV2; D gene: TRBD1; J gene: TRBJ2-1; clone size: once; CDR3 protein: CASSTTRQGLTYNEQFF; CDR3 DNA: TGTGCCAGCAGTACTACTCGACAGGGGTTGACCTACAATGAGCAGTTCTTC
V gene: TRBV5-4; D gene: TRBD2; J gene: TRBJ2-3; clone size: .; CDR3 protein: CASNRGGLAGGPRTDTQYF; CDR3 DNA: TGTGCCAGCAACAGGGGGGGACTAGCGGGAGGGCCACGCACAGATACGCAGTATTTT
V gene: TRBV27; D gene: .; J gene: TRBJ2-2; clone size: .; CDR3 protein: CASSFMGANGELFF; CDR3 DNA: TGTGCCAGCAGTTTTATGGGGGCTAACGGGGAGCTGTTTTTT
V gene: TRBV6-1; D gene: .; J gene: TRBJ2-7; clone size: few; CDR3 protein: CASTTSPHYEQYF; CDR3 DNA: TGTGCCAGCACGACTAGTCCCCACTACGAGCAGTACTTC
V gene: TRBV27; D gene: TRBD1; J gene: TRBJ1-1; clone size: .; CDR3 protein: CASSLNTGGSITEAFF; CDR3 DNA: TGTGCCAGCAGTTTGAACACAGGGGGTAGTATCACTGAAGCTTTCTTT
V gene: TRBV18; D gene: TRBD2; J gene: TRBJ2-1; clone size: .; CDR3 protein: CASSPPLGLPFSYNEQFF; CDR3 DNA: TGTGCCAGCTCACCACCTCTGGGACTACCTTTCTCCTACAATGAGCAGTTCTTC
V gene: TRBV6-5; D gene: .; J gene: TRBJ1-5; clone size: .; CDR3 protein: CASSYSRGSNQPQHF; CDR3 DNA: TGTGCCAGCAGTTACTCCAGGGGCAGCAATCAGCCCCAGCATTTT
V gene: TRBV29-1; D gene: .; J gene: TRBJ1-1; clone size: .; CDR3 protein: CSVESRLRAETEAFF; CDR3 DNA: TGCAGCGTTGAATCCAGGCTCAGGGCCGAGACTGAAGCTTTCTTT
V gene: TRBV27; D gene: TRBD1; J gene: TRBJ2-1; clone size: .; CDR3 protein: CASSTGTGYNEQFF; CDR3 DNA: TGTGCCAGCAGTACCGGGACAGGCTACAATGAGCAGTTCTTC
V gene: TRBV7-8; D gene: TRBD2; J gene: TRBJ2-5; clone size: .; CDR3 protein: CASSSLGTSDQETQYF; CDR3 DNA: TGTGCCAGCAGCTCGCTAGGGACTAGCGACCAAGAGACCCAGTACTTC
V gene: TRBV7-2; D gene: .; J gene: TRBJ1-2; clone size: .; CDR3 protein: CAIAGLLKGRYGYTF; CDR3 DNA: TGTGCCATCGCCGGATTATTAAAGGGGCGCTATGGCTACACCTTC
V gene: TRBV28; D gene: TRBD1; J gene: TRBJ1-2; clone size: .; CDR3 protein: CASRTGVSGYTF; CDR3 DNA: TGTGCCAGCAGGACAGGGGTTAGTGGCTACACCTTC
V gene: TRBV6-6; D gene: .; J gene: TRBJ1-5; clone size: .; CDR3 protein: CASSYPTGRQPQHF; CDR3 DNA: TGTGCCAGCAGTTACCCTACAGGGCGTCAGCCCCAGCATTTT
V gene: TRBV5-1; D gene: TRBD1; J gene: TRBJ1-2; clone size: .; CDR3 protein: CASSDRGQVYGYTF; CDR3 DNA: TGCGCCAGCAGTGACAGGGGGCAGGTATATGGCTACACCTTC
V gene: TRBV10-3; D gene: TRBD1; J gene: TRBJ1-1; clone size: .; CDR3 protein: CATYSGTGNLAFF; CDR3 DNA: TGTGCCACCTACTCCGGGACAGGAAACTTAGCTTTCTTT
V gene: TRBV4-1; D gene: TRBD1; J gene: TRBJ2-3; clone size: few; CDR3 protein: CASSRQGADTQYF; CDR3 DNA: TGCGCCAGCAGCCGGCAGGGGGCAGATACGCAGTATTTT
V gene: TRBV5-6; D gene: .; J gene: TRBJ1-2; clone size: .; CDR3 protein: CASSLALQGLAPTF; CDR3 DNA: TGTGCCAGCAGCTTGGCCTTACAGGGTCTCGCCCCCACCTTC
V gene: TRBV7-9; D gene: TRBD2; J gene: TRBJ2-1; clone size: .; CDR3 protein: CARGLAGSMFF; CDR3 DNA: TGTGCCAGAGGACTAGCGGGGTCTATGTTCTTC
V gene: TRBV27; D gene: TRBD1; J gene: TRBJ1-5; clone size: .; CDR3 protein: CASRRTGFDQPQHF; CDR3 DNA: TGTGCCAGCAGAAGGACAGGGTTTGATCAGCCCCAGCATTTT